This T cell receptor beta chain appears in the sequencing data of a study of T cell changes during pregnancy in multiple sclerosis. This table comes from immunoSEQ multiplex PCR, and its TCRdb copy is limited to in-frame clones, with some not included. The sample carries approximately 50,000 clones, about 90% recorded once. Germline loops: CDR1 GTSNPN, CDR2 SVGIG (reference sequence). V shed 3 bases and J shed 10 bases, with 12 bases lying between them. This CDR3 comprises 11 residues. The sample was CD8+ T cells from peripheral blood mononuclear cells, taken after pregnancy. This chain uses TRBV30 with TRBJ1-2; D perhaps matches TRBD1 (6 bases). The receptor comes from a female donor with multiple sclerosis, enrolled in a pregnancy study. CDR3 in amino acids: CAWRRPGDYTF. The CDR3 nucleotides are TGTGCCTGGAGGAGACCAGGGGACTACACCTTC.